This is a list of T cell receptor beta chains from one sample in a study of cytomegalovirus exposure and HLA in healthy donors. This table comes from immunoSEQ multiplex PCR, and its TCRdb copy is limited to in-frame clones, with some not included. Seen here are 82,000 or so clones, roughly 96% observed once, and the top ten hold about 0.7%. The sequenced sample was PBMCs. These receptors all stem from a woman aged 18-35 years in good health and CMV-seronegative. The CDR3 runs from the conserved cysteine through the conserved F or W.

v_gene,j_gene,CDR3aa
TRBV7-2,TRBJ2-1,CASSLVGSSGGYNEQFF
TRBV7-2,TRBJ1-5,CASSHQTGQGQPQHF
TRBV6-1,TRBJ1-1,CASSVEGLNTEAFF
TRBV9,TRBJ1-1,CASSVGQGSTEAFF
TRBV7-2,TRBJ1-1,CACGNTEAFF
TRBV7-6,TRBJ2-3,CASSLYTPILGQAGADTQYF
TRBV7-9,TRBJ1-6,CASSSTGAITNSPLHF
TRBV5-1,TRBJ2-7,CASRTGTGASYEQYF
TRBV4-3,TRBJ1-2,CASSQVSGTNYGYTF
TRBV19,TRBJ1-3,CASSLTGHSSGNTIYF
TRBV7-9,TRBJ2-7,CASSPSTSGGNEQYF
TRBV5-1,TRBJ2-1,CASSLVGTSSNEQFF
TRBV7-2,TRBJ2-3,CASSFGTGGILKGTDTQYF
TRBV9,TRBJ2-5,CASSVGGGRGRETQYF
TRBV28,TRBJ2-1,CASRRLAGAYNEQFF
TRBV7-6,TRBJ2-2,CASSPLPGSTGELFF
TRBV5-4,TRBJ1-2,CASSLAVSRTGDYGYTF
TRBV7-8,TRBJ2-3,CASRTARTGRTDTQYF
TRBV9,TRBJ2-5,CASSETSATGVETQYF
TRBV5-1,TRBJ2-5,CASSLEGGETQYF
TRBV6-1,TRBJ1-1,CASSEEGTVGTEAFF
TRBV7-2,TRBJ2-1,CASSFDFNSNNEQFF
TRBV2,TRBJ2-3,CASSGRDPSTDTQYF
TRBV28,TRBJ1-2,CASGTISGGKNYGYTF
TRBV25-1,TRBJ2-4,CASSYRDRNIQYF
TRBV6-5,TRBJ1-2,CATQKGVAGYGYTF
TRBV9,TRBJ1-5,CASSATVRDQPQHF
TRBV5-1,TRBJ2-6,CASSAQGSGANVLTF
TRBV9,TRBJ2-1,CASTGLENEQFF